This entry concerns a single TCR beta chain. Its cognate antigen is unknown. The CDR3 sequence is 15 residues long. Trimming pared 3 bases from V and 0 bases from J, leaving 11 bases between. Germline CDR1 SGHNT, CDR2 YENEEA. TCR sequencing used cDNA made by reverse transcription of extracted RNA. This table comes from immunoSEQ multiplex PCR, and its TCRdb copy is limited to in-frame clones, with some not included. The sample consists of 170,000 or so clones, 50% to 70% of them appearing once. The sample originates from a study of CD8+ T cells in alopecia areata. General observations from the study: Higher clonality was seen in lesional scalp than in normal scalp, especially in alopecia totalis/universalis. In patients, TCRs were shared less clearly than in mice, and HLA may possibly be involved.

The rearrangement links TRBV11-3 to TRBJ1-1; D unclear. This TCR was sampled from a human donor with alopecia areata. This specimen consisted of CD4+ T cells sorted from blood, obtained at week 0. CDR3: CASSFIGGMNTEAFF. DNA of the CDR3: TGTGCCAGCAGCTTTATAGGAGGCATGAACACTGAAGCTTTCTTT.